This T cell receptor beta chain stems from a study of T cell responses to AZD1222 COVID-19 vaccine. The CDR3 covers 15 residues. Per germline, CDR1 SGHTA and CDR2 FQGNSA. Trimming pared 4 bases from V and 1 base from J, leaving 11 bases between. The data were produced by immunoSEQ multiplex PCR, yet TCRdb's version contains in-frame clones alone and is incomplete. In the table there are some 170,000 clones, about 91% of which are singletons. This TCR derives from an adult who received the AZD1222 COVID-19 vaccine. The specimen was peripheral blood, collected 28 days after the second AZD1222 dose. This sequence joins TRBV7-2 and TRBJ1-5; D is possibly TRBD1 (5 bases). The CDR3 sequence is CASSSQRGSNQPQHF. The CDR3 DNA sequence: TGTGCCAGCAGCTCGCAGAGGGGAAGCAATCAGCCCCAGCATTTT. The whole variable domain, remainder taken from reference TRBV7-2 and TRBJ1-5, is GAGVSQSPSNKVTEKGKDVELRCDPISGHTALYWYRQSLGQGLEFLIYFQGNSAPDKSGLPSDRFSAERTGGSVSTLTIQRTQQEDSAVYLCASSSQRGSNQPQHFGDGTRLSIL.